This T cell receptor (beta chain) derives from a study of CD8 T cells in ankylosing spondylitis. General study findings and limits: The authors found the disease-linked clones to be CD8+ and relatively rare in peripheral blood. A subset of motif variants has previously been described in the synovial fluid and blood of reactive arthritis.

Preparation of TCR beta libraries was done by quantitative 5'-RACE with molecular barcodes. Using its own MiXCR run on the 5' RACE reads, TCRdb lists one record per CDR3 protein. Among some 240,000 distinct CDR3 sequences listed, about 20% were seen once. In this sample, this clonotype turned up a few times. Its antigen is not identified. The CDR3 contains 11 residues. Germline V gives CDR1 SGHAT, CDR2 FQNNGV. V was cut by 4 bases and J by 10 bases, with 8 bases left in between. Sequenced material: blood, either unsorted or a sorted T cell fraction (not recorded which). The rearrangement links TRBV11-2 to TRBJ2-1; D uncertain. This receptor was identified in a male donor with ankylosing spondylitis or in good health (not recorded which). The CDR3 DNA reads TGTGCCAGCAGCTCCCCCACGGAGCAGTTCTTC. It codes for CASSSPTEQFF.